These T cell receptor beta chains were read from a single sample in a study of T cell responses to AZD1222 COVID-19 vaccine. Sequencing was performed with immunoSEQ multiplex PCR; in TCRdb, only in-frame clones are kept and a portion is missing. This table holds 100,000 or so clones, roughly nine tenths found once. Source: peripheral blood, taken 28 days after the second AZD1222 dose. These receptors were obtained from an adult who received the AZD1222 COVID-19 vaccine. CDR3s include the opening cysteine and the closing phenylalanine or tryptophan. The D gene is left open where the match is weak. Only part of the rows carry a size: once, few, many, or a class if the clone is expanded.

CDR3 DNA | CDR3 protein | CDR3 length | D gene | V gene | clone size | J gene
TGCAGCGTTGAAAGCCAGGGTCACGAGCAGTACTTC | CSVESQGHEQYF | 12 | . | TRBV29-1 | few | TRBJ2-7
TGTGCCAGCAGGACAGGGGGTGGCAACACTGAAGCTTTCTTT | CASRTGGGNTEAFF | 14 | TRBD1 | TRBV28 | . | TRBJ1-1
TGTGCCAGCAGCGCAGCCCCTCCTAGCACAGATACGCAGTATTTT | CASSAAPPSTDTQYF | 15 | . | TRBV7-2 | . | TRBJ2-3
TGCAGTGCTAGTAACCCCGCGCGGAACTACGAGCAGTACTTC | CSASNPARNYEQYF | 14 | . | TRBV20-1 | . | TRBJ2-7
TGTGCCAGCAGCTTCAGCAGCTCCTACAATGAGCAGTTCTTC | CASSFSSSYNEQFF | 14 | . | TRBV5-6 | . | TRBJ2-1
TGTGCCAGCAGCTTAGCGGCAGGGGCTGGTACTGAAGCTTTCTTT | CASSLAAGAGTEAFF | 15 | . | TRBV7-8 | . | TRBJ1-1
TGTGCCAGCAGTCCCGGCCGGGCGGGGACCCAGTACTTC | CASSPGRAGTQYF | 13 | . | TRBV6-5 | . | TRBJ2-5
TGCGCCAGCAGCTTGGACGGGGCAGGGAACACTGAAGCTTTCTTT | CASSLDGAGNTEAFF | 15 | . | TRBV5-1 | . | TRBJ1-1
TGTGCCTGTTACAGACTAGCGGGAGGGCCCCGTGAAGAGCAGTACTTC | CACYRLAGGPREEQYF | 16 | TRBD2 | TRBV30 | . | TRBJ2-7
TGTGCCAGCAGCTTAGGCTCCCGCTCTAGCGGGAGGCAAAATACGCAGTATTTT | CASSLGSRSSGRQNTQYF | 18 | TRBD2 | TRBV7-2 | . | TRBJ2-3
TGTGCCAGCAGTCACAGGGGCCCCTACGAGCAGTACTTC | CASSHRGPYEQYF | 13 | TRBD1 | TRBV27 | . | TRBJ2-7
TGCGCCAGCAGCTTGGAGGCAGGGCCCAACTATGGCTACACCTTC | CASSLEAGPNYGYTF | 15 | . | TRBV5-1 | . | TRBJ1-2
TGTGCCAGTACCACTCCCAGGGGTTTGCGGAATCAGCCCCAGCATTTT | CASTTPRGLRNQPQHF | 16 | . | TRBV28 | . | TRBJ1-5
TGTGCCAGAAGCTCCGACGGCGACTATGGCTACACCTTC | CARSSDGDYGYTF | 13 | . | TRBV5-3 | . | TRBJ1-2
TGCACCAGCAGCCAAGTGGACAGGGGTGGGCAGCCCCAGCATTTT | CTSSQVDRGGQPQHF | 15 | . | TRBV1 | . | TRBJ1-5
TGTGCCACCCGCCCAGGGGGGAGCTACAATGAGCAGTTCTTC | CATRPGGSYNEQFF | 14 | . | TRBV6-2/TRBV6-3 | . | TRBJ2-1